These T cell receptor beta chains were read from a single sample in a study of CD8 T cells in Susac syndrome. MiXCR was run by TCRdb on the immunoSEQ multiplex PCR reads, yielding one entry per CDR3 protein. The sample includes 130,000 or so distinct CDR3 sequences, roughly 92% of them seen just once. The sample was CD4+ T cells from PBMCs. These receptors were obtained from a human donor in good health. CDR3s include the opening cysteine and the closing phenylalanine or tryptophan. The D gene is left open where the match is weak. Clone size is shown for a subset of rows, as once, few, many or a class of expanded clone.

J,V,D,size,DNA,CDR3
TRBJ2-2,TRBV27,TRBD2,NA,TGTGCCAGCAGGCCTGGGGGGGCGAACACCGGGGAGCTGTTTTTT,CASRPGGANTGELFF
TRBJ1-1,TRBV7-9,NA,NA,TGTGCCAGCAGCCCTCAATCCGGAATGAACACTGAAGCTTTCTTT,CASSPQSGMNTEAFF
TRBJ2-6,TRBV20-1,NA,NA,TGCAGTGCTAGAGACGCCCAAGGCTCTGGGGCCAACGTCCTGACTTTC,CSARDAQGSGANVLTF
TRBJ1-2,TRBV5-8,NA,once,TGTGCCAGCGGCGATGGACAGCTCTATGGCTACACCTTC,CASGDGQLYGYTF
TRBJ1-1,TRBV5-1,NA,NA,TGCGCCAGCAGCCCGGGGCTGGGGTGGGACACTGAAGCTTTCTTT,CASSPGLGWDTEAFF
TRBJ2-3,TRBV30,TRBD2,NA,TGTGCCTGGAGGGCGGGGGGCACAGATACGCAGTATTTT,CAWRAGGTDTQYF
TRBJ1-1,TRBV20-1,NA,NA,TGCAGTGCTCCATACACTGAAGCTTTCTTT,CSAPYTEAFF
TRBJ1-2,TRBV13,NA,NA,TGTGCCAGCAGCCGACCAGACCTCCCTAATGGCTACACCTTC,CASSRPDLPNGYTF
TRBJ2-7,TRBV4-2,NA,NA,TGTGCCAGCAGCCAAGATCCCCTACCAGAGCAGTACTTC,CASSQDPLPEQYF
TRBJ1-5,TRBV3-1,NA,NA,TGTGCCAGCAGCCCGGGGGACAATCAGCCCCAGCATTTT,CASSPGDNQPQHF
TRBJ2-5,TRBV24-1,NA,NA,TGTGCCACCAGTGATTATGACCTATCAGGGGAGACCCAGTACTTC,CATSDYDLSGETQYF
TRBJ2-7,TRBV5-1,NA,NA,TGCGCCAGCAGCTTGGGTTCCAAACCCGGGGCCTCCTACGAGCAGTACTTC,CASSLGSKPGASYEQYF
TRBJ2-6,TRBV29-1,NA,NA,TGCAGCGTTGCGGTGGGGAGCTCTGGGGCCAACGTCCTGACTTTC,CSVAVGSSGANVLTF
TRBJ2-7,TRBV27,NA,once,TGTGCCAGCAGTTTGTGGGGCGCAGGCTACGAGCAGTACTTC,CASSLWGAGYEQYF
TRBJ2-5,TRBV6-5,NA,once,TGTGCCAGCAGTTCAGGTCCCCTCGGAGAGACCCAGTACTTC,CASSSGPLGETQYF
TRBJ2-6,TRBV12-3/TRBV12-4,NA,NA,TGTGCCAGCAGGGCCTCTGGGGCCAACGTCCTGACTTTC,CASRASGANVLTF
TRBJ2-1,TRBV7-8,NA,NA,TGTGCCAGCAGCTCCACAAGAAACAGCAACTACAATGAGCAGTTCTTC,CASSSTRNSNYNEQFF
TRBJ1-3,TRBV7-6,NA,NA,TGTGCCAGCAGCCTAGCTGGGAATTCTGGAAACACCATATATTTT,CASSLAGNSGNTIYF
TRBJ2-7,TRBV6-5,NA,NA,TGTGCCAGCAGGACCGCGTCCTACGAGCAGTACTTC,CASRTASYEQYF
TRBJ2-3,TRBV9,NA,few,TGTGCCAGCAGTGGGGATTCAGATACGCAGTATTTT,CASSGDSDTQYF
TRBJ2-4,TRBV2,NA,NA,TGTGCCAGCAGTGAAAGGGGGGGGCAGAACATTCAGTACTTC,CASSERGGQNIQYF
TRBJ2-7,TRBV10-3,TRBD2,NA,TGTGCCATCAGTGAGGGCGGGACTAGCGGGATAGACTACGAGCAGTACTTC,CAISEGGTSGIDYEQYF
TRBJ1-5,TRBV7-9,TRBD1,NA,TGTGACAGCCCTCACCCAGGGGGTGCTCAGCCCCAGCATTTT,CDSPHPGGAQPQHF
TRBJ1-4,TRBV6-6,NA,once,TGTGCCAGCAGAGATGGGACTGATAATGAAAAACTGTTTTTT,CASRDGTDNEKLFF
TRBJ2-7,TRBV5-1,NA,NA,TGCGCCAGCAGCTTGAGCAGGGCGACCTACGAGCAGTACTTC,CASSLSRATYEQYF
TRBJ2-3,TRBV5-1,TRBD2,NA,TGCGCCAGCAGCTTTAGCGGGACGCAGTATTTT,CASSFSGTQYF
TRBJ2-7,TRBV29-1,NA,few,TGCAGCGTAATGCCAAGCTCCTACGAGCAGTACTTC,CSVMPSSYEQYF
TRBJ1-1,TRBV6-2/TRBV6-3,NA,NA,TGTGCCAGCAGGGCCGTTATGAACACTGAAGCTTTCTTT,CASRAVMNTEAFF
TRBJ1-1,TRBV6-5,NA,NA,TGTGCCAGCAGACCAGTATTGAACACTGAAGCTTTCTTT,CASRPVLNTEAFF
TRBJ2-1,TRBV7-2,TRBD2,NA,TGTGCCAGCAGCTTTGCGGGAGGGCCTTACAATGAGCAGTTCTTC,CASSFAGGPYNEQFF
TRBJ2-1,TRBV27,TRBD2,NA,TGTGCCAGCAGTTTATGGGCGGGACTAGCGGGCCACACTGAGCAGTTCTTC,CASSLWAGLAGHTEQFF
TRBJ1-2,TRBV6-1,NA,NA,TGTGCCAGTAAGACCGGACAGCATGGCTACACCTTC,CASKTGQHGYTF
TRBJ2-1,TRBV7-3,TRBD2,NA,TGTGCCAGCAGCTTACAGCCTAGCGGGAATATTAATGAGCAGTTCTTC,CASSLQPSGNINEQFF
TRBJ2-5,TRBV29-1,TRBD1,NA,TGCAGCGTTGAAGTGGGACAGGGTGTCGCCCGTGAGACCCAGTACTTC,CSVEVGQGVARETQYF
TRBJ1-3,TRBV12-3/TRBV12-4,TRBD1,NA,TGTGCCAGCGTTCCCAACCGGGACAGTGGAAACACCATATATTTT,CASVPNRDSGNTIYF
TRBJ2-7,TRBV6-6,NA,NA,TGTGCCAGCAGATGGCGGGAACACTACGAGCAGTACTTC,CASRWREHYEQYF
TRBJ1-1,TRBV3-1,NA,NA,TGTGCCAGCACCTTCACGGGGGACACTGAAGCTTTCTTT,CASTFTGDTEAFF
TRBJ2-7,TRBV20-1,TRBD2,NA,TGCAGTGCTAAGCGGGAGATGATTGTCGAGCAGTACTTC,CSAKREMIVEQYF
TRBJ1-5,TRBV29-1,NA,NA,TGCAGCGTTCAGGAGGGGATATGGGGCAATCAGCCCCAGCATTTT,CSVQEGIWGNQPQHF
TRBJ2-7,TRBV29-1,NA,NA,TGCAGCGTGTATAAAGGGTACGAGCAGTACTTC,CSVYKGYEQYF
TRBJ2-5,TRBV20-1,NA,NA,TGCAGTGCTAGATCTATCCAAGAGACCCAGTACTTC,CSARSIQETQYF